The clone carrying this T cell receptor (beta chain) was seen at least ten times. Its specificity is unknown. The CDR3 covers 13 residues. V gave up 3 bases and J gave up 3 bases, with 6 bases separating them. The TCRbeta library incorporated unique molecular identifiers. TCRdb ran MiXCR on the PCR reads and lists one entry per CDR3 protein. The sample lists hundreds of thousands of distinct CDR3 sequences; approximately 10% were seen once. This entry comes from a study of T-cell reconstitution after alpha-beta-depleted transplantation in children. Whole-study results and caveats: Several hundred expanded graft clones reportedly gave rise to the alpha-beta T cells present about two months after transplant.

The receptor was derived from a child aged 2 to 15 with inherited bone marrow failure, due to receive a stem cell transplant. Sample: PBMCs, taken before TCRalphabeta/CD19-depleted stem cell transplant. The chain combines TRBV12-3 or TRBV12-4 with TRBJ2-1; D might be TRBD1 (5 bases). The CDR3 DNA reads TGTGCCAGCAGTTTGGACAACTACAATGAGCAGTTCTTC. It codes for CASSLDNYNEQFF.